This paragraph reports one T cell receptor beta chain. Its cognate antigen is unknown. The data originate from a study of cytomegalovirus exposure and HLA in healthy donors. Whole-study context: Early released data had about 85 million unique TCRs, all coming from HLA-typed donors.

Germline CDR1 reads SNHLY; CDR2 reads FYNNEI. Trimming took 3 bases from V and 3 from J; bases not matched to a gene: 5. The CDR3 is 15 residues long. Both 60 Vbeta primers and 13 Jbeta primers went into the PCR. TCRdb's table, derived via immunoSEQ multiplex PCR, lists solely in-frame clones and lacks some. Its table records roughly 120,000 clones. Study-wide findings and caveats: TCR beta V segments were, for the most part, productive about 87% or about 30% of the time in an earlier analysis. Analysis was carried out at a later point, and it linked a missense DCLRE1C variant to TCR beta V- and J-gene trimming.

This rearrangement joins TRBV2 to TRBJ2-1; 7 positions match TRBD1. The TCR was taken from a man aged 35-49 years in good health and CMV-seropositive. The sample was PBMCs. The CDR3 nucleotides are TGTGCCAGCAGTGACCAGGGGGTTGGCTACAATGAGCAGTTCTTC. Translated, it gives CASSDQGVGYNEQFF. The entire variable domain, with the rest obtained from reference TRBV2 and TRBJ2-1, is as follows: EPEVTQTPSHQVTQMGQEVILRCVPISNHLYFYWYRQILGQKVEFLVSFYNNEISEKSEIFDDQFSVERPDGSNFTLKIRSTKLEDSAMYFCASSDQGVGYNEQFFGPGTRLTVL.